Given below is one T cell receptor (beta chain) in context. Its specificity is not known. This CDR3 has 16 residues. V was cut by 0 bases and J by 8 bases, with 14 bases left in between. Germline assignment: CDR1 MNHEY and CDR2 SVGAGI. This sample is part of a study of beta chain features in type 1 diabetes. The overall study: Examination spanned 100 million to 130 million sorted cells from all samples. Study conclusions and caveats: Shortening that was moderate but significant affected the TCRB CDR3s of Type 1 diabetes patients in all four CD4+ subsets. At VDJ recombination sites, type 1 diabetes patients had fewer insertions and more deleted nucleotides.

The sequenced template was cDNA made from the entire isolated RNA. Samples of naive, central memory and regulatory T cells yielded a mean of about 3.4 million reads. The assay was immunoSEQ multiplex PCR, and TCRdb's table has in-frame clones only and misses some. This table holds almost 250,000 clones, 12% to 15% found once. The receptor was isolated from a woman aged 40 to 50 in good health. The chain links TRBV6-5 to TRBJ1-6, with a possible D match to TRBD1 (6 bases). The source material was naive CD4+ T cells from blood. This CDR3 reads CASSYSGGGADSPLHF. As DNA, the CDR3 is TGTGCCAGCAGTTACTCGGGTGGGGGCGCGGATTCACCCCTCCACTTT.